The clone carrying this TCR beta chain turned up a few times. The data belong to a study of spatial heterogeneity in lung cancer. Documented time point: sample taken at primary tumor resection. TCRdb independently ran MiXCR on the 5' RACE reads; one entry per CDR3 protein. The sample gives around 37,000 distinct CDR3 sequences, about 7% of which show up once; around 30% is in the top ten. CDR1 is SGHTA and CDR2 is FQGTGA in the germline V gene. V lost 5 bases, J lost 4 bases, and 9 bases lay in between. CDR3 length equals 13 residues. The input for sequencing was PBMCs, taken at surgery. The TCR originated in a female donor with early-stage non-small cell lung cancer. The J gene is TRBJ2-1, the V gene TRBV7-3; D possibly corresponds to TRBD1 (6 bases). The CDR3 sequence: CASSQDSYNEQFF. The CDR3 coding sequence is TGTGCCAGCAGCCAGGACAGTTACAATGAGCAGTTCTTC.